The 18 T cell receptor beta chains below come from one sample, sequenced in a study of T-cell reconstitution after alpha-beta-depleted transplantation in children. Unique molecular identifiers were incorporated during preparation of the TCRbeta library. Each CDR3 protein gets one entry after TCRdb re-called the PCR reads with MiXCR. This sample carries about 110,000 distinct CDR3 sequences, 6.4% of them seen once, and the ten largest clones take roughly 24%. The source was PBMCs, mostly from graft donor cells, collected 360 days after TCRalphabeta/CD19-depleted stem cell transplant. Source of these receptors: a male patient aged 2 to 9 who had a stem cell transplant for acute lymphoblastic leukemia, so the T cells may come from the graft donor.

The sample holds many counts of this clonotype. The chain joins TRBV9 to TRBJ1-6, with no clear D. V gave up 4 bases and J gave up 0 bases, with 14 bases separating them. CDR3 length: 17 residues. CDR1 and CDR2 from the germline V gene are SGDLS and YYNGEE. The CDR3 bases are TGTGCCAGCAGCCCTATGGGCCCGAGCTCCTATAATTCACCCCTCCACTTT. It codes for CASSPMGPSSYNSPLHF.

In this sample, this clonotype turned up a few times. V gene TRBV6-1 combines with J gene TRBJ2-5, with 10 bases identical to TRBD1. Trimming at V came to 6 bases and at J to 4 bases, leaving 8 bases not matched to a gene. This CDR3 comprises 15 residues. Germline assignment: CDR1 MNHNS and CDR2 SASEGT. The chain's CDR3 is CASSQGQGLRETQYF. The CDR3 bases are TGTGCCAGCAGCCAGGGACAGGGGCTCCGAGAGACCCAGTACTTC.

This clonotype has ten or more counts. The genes are TRBV29-1 and TRBJ2-7; D is perhaps TRBD2 (6 bases). V was trimmed by 4 bases and J by 5 bases, leaving 18 bases between them. The CDR3 runs to 14 residues. CDR1 and CDR2 (germline): SQVTM, ANQGSEA. The CDR3 protein is CSVGRRGESDEQYF. The CDR3 region has the DNA TGCAGCGTTGGTAGGAGGGGAGAGTCCGACGAGCAGTACTTC.

In this sample, this clonotype turned up a few times. The rearrangement joins TRBV6-1 to TRBJ2-7, with 7 positions matching TRBD1. This CDR3 region has 14 residues. The ends lost 2 bases at V and 6 bases at J; junction bases unmatched: 7. The germline CDR1 and CDR2 sequences are MNHNS and SASEGT. CDR3 in amino acids: CASSERTGNGEQYF. CDR3 DNA: TGTGCCAGCAGTGAAAGGACAGGTAACGGCGAGCAGTACTTC.

The V and J genes are TRBV7-9 and TRBJ2-3; D is uncertain. From germline, CDR1 is SEHNR and CDR2 FQNEAQ (reference sequence). The CDR3 consists of 16 residues. The V end lost 5 bases, the J end lost 2 bases, and 17 bases lay between the germline ends. CDR3 region: CASSLWTSVTTDTQYF. CDR3 coding DNA: TGTGCCAGCAGCCTCTGGACCAGCGTCACCACAGATACGCAGTATTTT.

This clonotype was observed many times. This chain joins TRBV5-6 and TRBJ1-5; no definite D call. CDR1 is SGHDT and CDR2 is YYEEEE in the germline V gene. The CDR3 extends over 14 amino acids. V lost 1 base to trimming and J lost 0 bases, with 5 bases between them. The CDR3 sequence is CASSLQHSNQPQHF. The DNA for the CDR3 is TGTGCCAGCAGCTTGCAACATAGCAATCAGCCCCAGCATTTT.

The chain joins TRBV6-1 to TRBJ1-2; a possible D gene is TRBD1 (5 bases). The CDR3 totals 13 residues. The germline V gene has CDR1 MNHNS and CDR2 SASEGT. V was shortened by 4 bases and J by 5 bases, with 11 bases between the two germline ends. CDR3 protein: CASSVETVYGYTF. CDR3 bases: TGTGCCAGCAGTGTCGAGACAGTATATGGCTACACCTTC.

The chain links TRBV28 to TRBJ2-1; D perhaps matches TRBD2 (6 bases). The CDR3 loop spans 12 amino acids. The germline V and J ends were trimmed by 5 bases and 6 bases, with 8 bases remaining between them. CDR1 is MDHEN and CDR2 is SYDVKM in the germline V gene. The CDR3 spells CASSGTFNEQFF. CDR3 bases: TGTGCCAGCAGTGGGACTTTCAATGAGCAGTTCTTC. Using reference TRBV28 and TRBJ2-1 for the parts outside the CDR3, the full variable domain is DVKVTQSSRYLVKRTGEKVFLECVQDMDHENMFWYRQDPGLGLRLIYFSYDVKMKEKGDIPEGYSVSREKKERFSLILESASTNQTSMYLCASSGTFNEQFFGPGTRLTVL.

This chain uses TRBV7-9 with TRBJ1-5; D gene unclear. This CDR3 comprises 13 residues. The germline gives CDR1 SEHNR, CDR2 FQNEAQ (reference sequence). V lost 5 bases to trimming and J lost 3 bases, with 8 bases between them. This chain's CDR3 is CASSLESNQPQHF. The CDR3 DNA follows: TGTGCCAGCAGCCTCGAATCCAATCAGCCCCAGCATTTT.

Only a few counts were recorded for this clonotype. The V call is TRBV20-1, the J call TRBJ2-5; D is ambiguous. The germline V and J ends were trimmed by 3 bases and 6 bases, with 26 bases remaining between them. The length of the CDR3 is 17 residues. From germline, CDR1 is DFQATT and CDR2 SNEGSKA (reference sequence). For the CDR3, the DNA is TGCAGTGCTAGCTTAACCGTAGGATCCTACTTTATGAAGACCCAGTACTTC. Amino acids: CSASLTVGSYFMKTQYF.

This clonotype was found many times. The chain combines TRBV27 with TRBJ2-3, with D hard to call. This CDR3 spans 15 amino acids. CDR1 is MNHEY and CDR2 is SMNVEV in the germline V gene (reference sequence). Trimming shortened V by 3 bases and J by 0 bases, and 10 bases separated the two germline ends. In DNA form, the CDR3 reads TGTGCCAGCAGTTTGGAACCTTACAGCACAGATACGCAGTATTTT. Encoded protein: CASSLEPYSTDTQYF.

V is TRBV12-3 or TRBV12-4 and J is TRBJ2-1; D perhaps matches TRBD2 (5 bases). V was shortened by 7 bases and J by 7 bases, with 11 bases between the two germline ends. The CDR3 is made up of 12 amino acids. The CDR3 DNA sequence: TGTGCCAGCACCCCGGGGTGGAATGAGCAGTTCTTC. The encoded protein is CASTPGWNEQFF.

J is TRBJ2-7 and V is TRBV28, with D perhaps TRBD1 or TRBD2 (5 bases each). Germline V gene sequence: CDR1 MDHEN, CDR2 SYDVKM. CDR3 size: 15 residues. V was pared by 3 bases and J by 5 bases, with 17 bases between. CDR3 DNA: TGTGCCAGCAGTTTGGGGGTAACAACGGGAAACGAGCAGTACTTC. It specifies CASSLGVTTGNEQYF.

The sample holds many counts of this clonotype. J is TRBJ2-7 and V is TRBV4-2; D assignment may be TRBD1 or TRBD2 (6 bases each). The germline V gene encodes CDR1 LGHNA and CDR2 YNFKEQ. CDR3 length equals 14 residues. The germline V and J ends were trimmed by 4 bases and 5 bases, with 15 bases remaining between them. CDR3 sequence reads: CASSPNRGGHEQYF. The CDR3 DNA reads as TGTGCCAGCAGCCCCAACCGAGGGGGGCACGAGCAGTACTTC.

The table lists this clonotype with many counts. V usage is TRBV28 and J usage is TRBJ1-5; no firm D call. Germline values: CDR1 MDHEN, CDR2 SYDVKM. This CDR3 region has 14 residues. The V gene lost 3 bases and the J gene lost 0 bases, with 6 bases spanning the gap. CDR3 region: CASSFRNSNQPQHF. CDR3 sequence (DNA): TGTGCCAGCAGTTTCCGAAATAGCAATCAGCCCCAGCATTTT. Looking up the rest from reference TRBV28 and TRBJ1-5 gives the full variable domain: DVKVTQSSRYLVKRTGEKVFLECVQDMDHENMFWYRQDPGLGLRLIYFSYDVKMKEKGDIPEGYSVSREKKERFSLILESASTNQTSMYLCASSFRNSNQPQHFGDGTRLSIL.

The chain couples TRBV10-1 to TRBJ2-3; a possible D gene is TRBD2 (5 bases). Germline assignment: CDR1 WNHNN and CDR2 SYGVQD (reference sequence). Trimming removed 0 bases at V and 5 bases at J, with 9 bases between. This CDR3 region has 14 residues. In DNA form, the CDR3 reads TGCGCCAGCAGTGAGTCGAAGGAGGTAGATACGCAGTATTTT. This gives the protein CASSESKEVDTQYF.

This clonotype was seen at least ten times. V is TRBV28 and J is TRBJ2-4, with D possibly matching TRBD1 (5 bases). V was cut by 6 bases and J by 8 bases, with 20 bases left in between. CDR1 is MDHEN, CDR2 SYDVKM, per germline. CDR3 length: 15 residues. CDR3 sequence (DNA): TGTGCCAGCAGACTCGACAGCTTCTATGGAGACATTCAGTACTTC. Amino acid sequence: CASRLDSFYGDIQYF. Together with reference TRBV28 and TRBJ2-4, the CDR3 gives the full variable domain: DVKVTQSSRYLVKRTGEKVFLECVQDMDHENMFWYRQDPGLGLRLIYFSYDVKMKEKGDIPEGYSVSREKKERFSLILESASTNQTSMYLCASRLDSFYGDIQYFGAGTRLSVL.

This clonotype has just a few counts. This chain uses TRBV5-1 with TRBJ2-2; 7 nucleotides match TRBD1. The V gene end was trimmed by 4 bases and the J gene end by 4 bases; junction bases not matched to a gene: 10. Germline CDR1 reads SGHRS; CDR2 reads YFSETQ. This CDR3 comprises 16 residues. DNA for the CDR3: TGCGCCAGCAGCCCCCAAGGGGGCCCGGGCACCGGGGAGCTGTTTTTT. Translated, it gives CASSPQGGPGTGELFF.